This T cell receptor (beta chain) was found in a study of chemoradiotherapy in HPV16-positive cancers. Repertoires were generated with immunoSEQ multiplex PCR, while TCRdb's copy carries only in-frame clones and drops some. The sample lists about 22,000 clones; 85% to 90% were seen once. CDR1 SGDLS and CDR2 YYNGEE come from the germline V gene. Trimming removed 2 bases from V and 4 bases from J, with 9 bases in between. The CDR3 has 13 residues. Study observations and caveats: Candidate HPV-specific clones and E7-related TCR motifs grew in tumor during treatment. HPV-specific T cells were functionally defined from only a couple of HPV16-positive patients.

Worth noting for this clone: No antigen is known for it.

This chain uses TRBV9 with TRBJ1-2; D is unresolved. Material: blood, obtained from a patient who underwent chemoradiotherapy. The TCR sequence derives from a human donor with HPV-associated anogenital cancer. CDR3 protein: CASSVGGSYGYTF. The CDR3 DNA reads as TGTGCCAGCAGCGTCGGAGGATCCTATGGCTACACCTTC.